This T cell receptor (beta chain) emerged from a study of shared clonotypes between healthy human individuals. With ten immunoSEQ deep assay plates, unsorted PBMC DNA underwent sequencing. In the authors' workflow: Junction-only immunoSEQ sequences carried no quality scores, so filtering differed. Sequencing was performed with immunoSEQ multiplex PCR; in TCRdb, only in-frame clones are kept and a portion is missing. The V and J calls and clone size come from that table; D and trimming were worked out from the DNA. The sample yields hundreds of thousands of clones, about four fifths seen once. Recent vaccinations or acute infections were absent in the healthy HIV-negative adult donors. The sequenced material came from PBMCs. The receptor's source is a middle-aged woman in good health. Some clones in this sample may be carry-over from other donors' samples.

CDR3 coding DNA: TGTGCCAGCAGCTCGGGACAGGCAAAAGAGACCCAGTACTTC. This gives the protein CASSSGQAKETQYF. The V gene is TRBV7-2, the J gene TRBJ2-5, with TRBD1 matching 8 bases. Per germline, CDR1 SGHTA and CDR2 FQGNSA. The J segment lost 3 bases and the V segment lost 4 bases, leaving 4 bases of the junction unmatched. There are 14 residues in the CDR3. The entire variable domain, with the rest obtained from reference TRBV7-2 and TRBJ2-5, is as follows: GAGVSQSPSNKVTEKGKDVELRCDPISGHTALYWYRQSLGQGLEFLIYFQGNSAPDKSGLPSDRFSAERTGGSVSTLTIQRTQQEDSAVYLCASSSGQAKETQYFGPGTRLLVL.